This TCR beta chain originates from a study of T and B cells in COVID-19 patients. This clonotype has just a few counts. BIOMED2 TRB-A/B primer pools were used in multiplex TRB PCR. One entry per CDR3 protein results from TCRdb running MiXCR on the multiplex PCR reads. Here the sample spans over 5,500 distinct CDR3 sequences, about 33% being singletons. Blood genomic DNA input for TRB amplification was about 240-500 ng. The sequence derives from a human donor with active COVID-19. The specimen was blood.

The CDR3, as DNA: TGTGCCAGCTCACCAGAGACTTCGGGTCAGCCCCAGCATTTT. It codes for CASSPETSGQPQHF. The V call is TRBV18, the J call TRBJ1-5; no clear D gene. The V and J ends lost 2 bases and 6 bases respectively, with 11 bases between them. CDR3 length: 14 amino acids. Per the germline V gene, CDR1 is KGHSH and CDR2 is LQKENI. Looking up the rest from reference TRBV18 and TRBJ1-5 gives the full variable domain: NAGVMQNPRHLVRRRGQEARLRCSPMKGHSHVYWYRQLPEEGLKFMVYLQKENIIDESGMPKERFSAEFPKEGPSILRIQQVVRGDSAAYFCASSPETSGQPQHFGDGTRLSIL.